The present T cell receptor beta chain was sequenced within a study of blood T cell repertoires in COVID-19. This CDR3 contains 16 residues. The germline V gene has CDR1 MDHEN and CDR2 SYDVKM. V lost 3 bases, J lost 3 bases, and 5 bases stayed unmatched. Produced via immunoSEQ multiplex PCR; TCRdb's table is partial and in-frame only. This repertoire shows roughly 240,000 clones, about 82% found once; its top ten account for approximately 2%. The sequenced sample was PBMCs or T cells enriched from blood (not recorded which). This chain links TRBV28 with TRBJ2-1; TRBD1 aligns across 10 bases. This sequence was found in a woman in her fifties or sixties who had recovered from COVID-19. In DNA, the CDR3 is TGTGCCAGCAGTTTTGCGAGGACAGGGGGCTACAATGAGCAGTTCTTC. Translation: CASSFARTGGYNEQFF.